Following are 20 T cell receptor beta chains from one sample sequenced in a study of blood T cell repertoires in COVID-19. Profiled with immunoSEQ multiplex PCR; TCRdb holds only in-frame clones, not every one. This repertoire shows some 80,000 clones, almost 85% found once; its top ten account for roughly 9.3%. Specimen: peripheral blood. Receptors were obtained from a man between 45 and 60 years old with COVID-19, enrolled during active disease.

The V call is TRBV10-2, the J call TRBJ1-3; a weak D match, TRBD1 (5 bases). Germline lookup yields CDR1 WSHSY and CDR2 SAAADI. The ends were cut back, 4 bases at V and 1 base at J, with 14 bases in the middle. The CDR3 is made up of 16 amino acids. The CDR3 nucleotides are TGCGCCAGCAGTGCTTTGATCGGGGGTTCTGGAAACACCATATATTTT. Protein sequence: CASSALIGGSGNTIYF.

The chain has TRBV21-1 and TRBJ2-1; the table's D call TRBD1 went unverified against the DNA. TRBV21-1 is termed a pseudogene. This CDR3 has 14 residues. This CDR3 is CASTAPTKGHEQFF. The CDR3 coding sequence is TGTGCCAGCACCGCCCCGACGAAGGGGCATGAGCAGTTCTTC.

The chain is built from TRBV5-4 and TRBJ1-2, with TRBD1 identical over 8 bases. The V gene's germline CDR1 is SGHNT and CDR2 YYREEE (reference sequence). V shed 4 bases, J shed 4 bases, and the junction held 3 bases outside the gene matches. The CDR3 has 13 residues. CDR3 nucleotide sequence: TGTGCCAGCAGCGTGACAGGGGCCTATGGCTACACCTTC. It encodes CASSVTGAYGYTF.

In DNA form, the CDR3 reads TGTGCCAGCAGTTCAACTCAGGGGTCCTATGGCTACACCTTC. This encodes CASSSTQGSYGYTF. This rearrangement joins TRBV27 to TRBJ1-2; D might be TRBD1 (6 bases). CDR3 length: 14 residues. The germline CDR1 and CDR2 sequences are MNHEY and SMNVEV (reference sequence). Trimming removed 4 bases from V and 4 bases from J, with 13 bases in between.

The chain couples TRBV7-9 to TRBJ1-6; 12 positions match TRBD1. V shed 4 bases and J 9 bases; nucleotides not matched to a gene: 10. The germline gives CDR1 SEHNR, CDR2 FQNEAQ (reference sequence). There are 17 residues in the CDR3. The CDR3 here is CASSSPPGQGASSPLHF. DNA of the CDR3: TGTGCCAGCAGCTCACCGCCGGGACAGGGGGCGAGTTCACCCCTCCACTTT.

J is TRBJ2-7 and V is TRBV2; 8 bases are a match to TRBD1. Germline V lookup: CDR1 SNHLY, CDR2 FYNNEI. CDR3 size: 15 residues. Trimming removed 6 bases from V and 0 bases from J; junction bases left unmatched: 7. The CDR3 DNA follows: TGTGCCAGCAGCGAACAGGGACAGGCCTCCTACGAGCAGTACTTC. Residues: CASSEQGQASYEQYF.

The rearrangement uses TRBV5-1 and TRBJ2-3; tentative D call: TRBD1 (6 bases). The CDR3 is made up of 15 amino acids. Trimming cost V 4 bases and J 2 bases, with 14 bases left between them. Germline values: CDR1 SGHRS, CDR2 YFSETQ. CDR3 nucleotides: TGCGCCAGCAGCGGCACGGGACACCTCACAGATACGCAGTATTTT. Translated, it gives CASSGTGHLTDTQYF. The full variable domain, in which reference TRBV5-1 and TRBJ2-3 provide the parts outside the CDR3, is KAGVTQTPRYLIKTRGQQVTLSCSPISGHRSVSWYQQTPGQGLQFLFEYFSETQRNKGNFPGRFSGRQFSNSRSEMNVSTLELGDSALYLCASSGTGHLTDTQYFGPGTRLTVL.

The chain carries TRBV5-8 and TRBJ2-1; 13 bases line up with TRBD2. Germline CDR1 reads SGHTS; CDR2 reads YDEGEE. V lost 3 bases to trimming and J lost 7 bases; unmatched junction nucleotides: 7. The CDR3 covers 16 residues. The CDR3 loop reads CASSSARTSGRNEQFF. The CDR3, as DNA: TGTGCCAGCAGCTCCGCCCGGACTAGCGGGAGAAATGAGCAGTTCTTC. Full variable domain (rest looked up from reference TRBV5-8 and TRBJ2-1): EAGVTQSPTHLIKTRGQQATLRCSPISGHTSVYWYQQALGLGLQFLLWYDEGEERNRGNFPPRFSGRQFPNYSSELNVNALELEDSALYLCASSSARTSGRNEQFFGPGTRLTVL.

V is TRBV4-2 and J is TRBJ2-7; a weak D match, TRBD1 (6 bases). The germline CDR1 and CDR2 sequences are LGHNA and YNFKEQ. Trimming removed 1 base at V and 2 bases at J, with 12 bases between. CDR3 length equals 15 residues. CDR3 DNA sequence: TGTGCCAGCAGCCAAGTTGGGACAACCGCCTACGAGCAGTACTTC. This gives the protein CASSQVGTTAYEQYF.

The chain has TRBV6-5 and TRBJ1-5, with TRBD1 as a possible D gene (6 bases). V gave up 6 bases and J gave up 4 bases, with 13 bases separating them. The CDR3 contains 14 residues. CDR1 is MNHEY, CDR2 SVGAGI, per germline. CDR3 region: CASSKKQGNQPQHF. The CDR3 DNA reads TGTGCCAGCAGCAAGAAACAGGGAAATCAGCCCCAGCATTTT.

This chain joins TRBV5-1 and TRBJ1-4, with D possibly TRBD1 on 5 matching bases. The V gene lost 0 bases and the J gene lost 3 bases, with 9 bases spanning the gap. This CDR3 has 15 residues. Germline V gene lookup returns CDR1 SGHRS and CDR2 YFSETQ. The CDR3, as DNA: TGCGCCAGCAGCTTGGGAGGGACTGCTAATGAAAAACTGTTTTTT. Protein: CASSLGGTANEKLFF.

This chain connects TRBV28 to TRBJ2-3; the match to TRBD2 covers 8 bases. The germline gives CDR1 MDHEN, CDR2 SYDVKM. The CDR3 contains 16 residues. V was pared by 5 bases and J by 2 bases, with 9 bases of the junction left unmatched. CDR3 in amino acids: CASSRSGTRITDTQYF. In DNA, the CDR3 is TGTGCCAGCAGTCGGTCCGGGACTAGGATCACAGATACGCAGTATTTT.

This chain connects TRBV7-2 to TRBJ1-3; TRBD1 matches 10 bases. V shed 5 bases, J shed 3 bases, and the junction held 4 bases outside the gene matches. Germline CDR1 and CDR2: SGHTA and FQGNSA. The CDR3 has 15 residues. The CDR3 spells CASSEGQGIGNTIYF. The CDR3, as DNA: TGTGCCAGCAGCGAGGGACAGGGGATTGGAAACACCATATATTTT.

The rearrangement links TRBV10-3 to TRBJ1-1; possible D gene TRBD1, 5 bases. CDR1 ENHRY and CDR2 SYGVKD come from the germline V gene. The germline V and J ends were trimmed by 4 bases and 7 bases, with 13 bases remaining between them. This CDR3 comprises 13 residues. The DNA of the CDR3 is TGTGCCATCAGTGGACAACAGGAAAATGAAGCTTTCTTT. Protein product: CAISGQQENEAFF.

This clone was picked up a small number of times. This chain uses TRBV2 with TRBJ2-7, with 10 nucleotides matching TRBD1. The V gene end was trimmed by 6 bases and the J gene end by 5 bases; junction bases not matched to a gene: 13. Germline CDR1 and CDR2: SNHLY and FYNNEI. The CDR3 has 16 amino acids. CDR3 sequence reads: CASRAADRGHIDEQYF. CDR3 bases: TGTGCCAGCAGAGCTGCCGACAGGGGGCATATAGACGAGCAGTACTTC.

The chain joins TRBV24-1 to TRBJ2-5, with 12 nucleotides matching TRBD2. The CDR3 is 15 amino acids. J lost 5 bases, V lost 0 bases, and 0 bases had no gene match. Germline V gives CDR1 KGHDR, CDR2 SFDVKD. The CDR3 loop is CATSDLGTSGETQYF. The CDR3 DNA reads TGTGCCACCAGTGATTTGGGGACTAGCGGGGAGACCCAGTACTTC.

This sequence joins TRBV7-8 and TRBJ2-7; D is uncertain. Germline V gives CDR1 SGHVS, CDR2 FQNEAQ. The CDR3 extends over 14 amino acids. Trimming removed 3 bases at V and 0 bases at J, with 9 bases between. The CDR3 DNA reads TGTGCCAGCAGCTTTGACTCCTCCTCCTACGAGCAGTACTTC. Its protein product is CASSFDSSSYEQYF. Complete variable domain (other parts from reference TRBV7-8 and TRBJ2-7): GAGVSQSPRYKVAKRGQDVALRCDPISGHVSLFWYQQALGQGPEFLTYFQNEAQLDKSGLPSDRFFAERPEGSVSTLKIQRTQQEDSAVYLCASSFDSSSYEQYFGPGTRLTVT.

The genes are TRBV6-6 and TRBJ1-3; no firm D call. The CDR3 loop spans 15 amino acids. Germline V gene data show CDR1 as MNHNY and CDR2 as SVGAGI (reference sequence). V was shortened by 2 bases and J by 2 bases, with 10 bases between the two germline ends. The CDR3 loop is CASSYPVLAGNTIYF. CDR3 coding DNA: TGTGCCAGCAGTTACCCAGTCCTTGCTGGAAACACCATATATTTT.

CDR3 protein: CASSPPGDNEQFF. The CDR3 nucleotides are TGTGCCAGCAGCCCCCCAGGTGACAATGAGCAGTTCTTC. The chain joins TRBV9 to TRBJ2-1; D remains ambiguous. This CDR3 has 13 amino acids. Deletions cut 4 bases from V and 5 bases from J, with 10 bases between. The germline CDR1 and CDR2 sequences are SGDLS and YYNGEE.

This sequence joins TRBV24-1 and TRBJ2-3, with TRBD2 matching 10 bases. Germline V lookup: CDR1 KGHDR, CDR2 SFDVKD. CDR3 length equals 14 residues. V lost 12 bases and J lost 4; bases outside the gene matches: 9. This CDR3 is CASRGTSDADTQYF. The CDR3 DNA reads TGTGCCTCAAGGGGGACTAGCGACGCAGATACGCAGTATTTT.